The 16 T cell receptor beta chains listed next were all sequenced from one sample in a study of T-cell memory formation after mild COVID-19 (dated by TCRdb to 2020 to 2023). The library was produced with 5' RACE. This sample was sequenced with an Illumina NovaSeq 6000. TCRdb trimmed the raw reads at Q25, called clones with MiXCR and kept productive beta chains. Entries that share a CDR3 protein sequence are merged under the most common genes and DNA. For this sample the table gives tens of thousands of distinct CDR3 sequences, of which about an eighth were detected only once. Over 25% of the sample is in the top ten clones. Sequenced input: PBMCs or a T cell subset sorted from them (not recorded which). The source of these receptors is a man aged 18 to 30 who had mild COVID-19 (a few samples of this study predate the infection). The sample titles of this study are shuffled in the database, so cell type and time point are left out; the donor was told from shared clones.

This clonotype was seen many times. V gene TRBV7-6 combines with J gene TRBJ1-4, with 7 nucleotides matching TRBD1. J gave up 8 bases and V 5 bases, and 11 bases lay outside the gene matches. The CDR3 length is 15 residues. The germline V gene has CDR1 SGHVS and CDR2 FNYEAQ. The CDR3 reads CASSPWTGRREKLFF. CDR3 bases: TGTGCCAGCAGCCCCTGGACAGGTAGAAGGGAAAAACTGTTTTTT.

The chain recombines TRBV3-1 with TRBJ2-7; 12 bases are shared with TRBD2. This CDR3 contains 15 residues. The V gene's germline CDR1 is LGHDT and CDR2 YNNKEL (reference sequence). Germline trimming cut 5 bases from V and 2 bases from J; bases unmatched to any gene: 4. The CDR3 nucleotides are TGTGCCAGCAGCGACACTAGCGGGGGGCCCTACGAGCAGTACTTC. Amino acid sequence: CASSDTSGGPYEQYF.

This clonotype was recorded many times. V is TRBV7-2 and J is TRBJ1-1, with a tentative D call TRBD1 (5 bases). V lost 1 base and J lost 6, with 12 bases in between. The CDR3 is 14 amino acids. Germline V CDR1 and CDR2: SGHTA, FQGNSA. The chain's CDR3 is CASSLGSGRAEAFF. The CDR3 DNA is TGTGCCAGCAGCTTAGGATCAGGGCGAGCTGAAGCTTTCTTT.

This clonotype was seen repeatedly, ten times or more. The chain links TRBV20-1 to TRBJ2-2; perhaps TRBD2 as D (6 bases). Trimming pared 6 bases from V and 0 bases from J, leaving 11 bases between. Germline-derived CDR1 and CDR2 are DFQATT and SNEGSKA (reference sequence). This CDR3 is 14 amino acids long. Here the CDR3 reads CSAPRLANTGELFF. The CDR3 nucleotides are TGCAGTGCCCCCCGACTAGCGAACACCGGGGAGCTGTTTTTT.

This clonotype was picked up many times. The V call is TRBV19, the J call TRBJ2-2; no clear D gene. The CDR3 is 10 amino acids. Trimming removed 10 bases from V and 6 bases from J, with 6 bases in between. Germline V gene data show CDR1 as LNHDA and CDR2 as SQIVND (reference sequence). CDR3 amino acids: CATRAGELFF. In DNA form, the CDR3 reads TGTGCCACCCGAGCCGGGGAGCTGTTTTTT. The variable domain in full, with the rest retrieved from reference TRBV19 and TRBJ2-2, is DGGITQSPKYLFRKEGQNVTLSCEQNLNHDAMYWYRQDPGQGLRLIYYSQIVNDFQKGDIAEGYSVSREKKESFPLTVTSAQKNPTAFYLCATRAGELFFGEGSRLTVL.

This clonotype appeared many times. The V call is TRBV6-5, the J call TRBJ2-2, with TRBD2 as a possible D gene (6 bases). The germline V and J ends were trimmed by 5 bases and 1 base, with 17 bases remaining between them. Per the germline V gene, CDR1 is MNHEY and CDR2 is SVGAGI. The CDR3 runs to 17 residues. The CDR3 DNA follows: TGTGCCAGCAGTCCTGGGTCCGGGAGACGGAACACCGGGGAGCTGTTTTTT. It is translated as CASSPGSGRRNTGELFF.

In its sample, this clonotype was seen many times. The CDR3 DNA is TGTGCCAGCAGCGCTACCGCCGGGGCGGTGAGGTATGGCTACACCTTC. Translating gives CASSATAGAVRYGYTF. The chain carries TRBV6-1 and TRBJ1-2; the D gene is possibly TRBD1 (5 bases). This CDR3 has 16 residues. Trimming stripped 6 bases from V and 5 bases from J, with 22 bases between. Looked up from germline, CDR1 is MNHNS and CDR2 is SASEGT.

This clonotype was recorded at least ten times. This rearrangement joins TRBV5-5 to TRBJ2-1; weak D call: TRBD2 (5 bases). There are 14 residues in the CDR3. CDR1 is SGHKS and CDR2 is YYEKEE in the germline V gene (reference sequence). V lost 6 bases, J lost 8 bases, and 18 bases lay in between. This CDR3 reads CASNLAWGSHEQFF. The CDR3 DNA reads TGTGCCAGCAACCTAGCTTGGGGATCTCATGAGCAGTTCTTC.

This clonotype was seen only a few times. This chain uses TRBV19 with TRBJ2-1; tentatively, D is TRBD1 (6 bases). This CDR3 has 16 residues. Germline-derived CDR1 and CDR2 are LNHDA and SQIVND (reference sequence). Trimming pared 5 bases from V and 4 bases from J, leaving 18 bases between. The CDR3 reads CASSLQGNGAYNEQFF. The CDR3 region has the DNA TGTGCCAGTAGTCTACAGGGAAATGGGGCTTACAATGAGCAGTTCTTC.

This clonotype was seen repeatedly, ten times or more. CDR3 protein: CASSPGGDSLVTGELFF. CDR3 DNA: TGTGCCAGCAGCCCCGGGGGAGACAGCCTGGTGACCGGGGAGCTGTTTTTT. The chain combines TRBV7-9 with TRBJ2-2, with a possible D match to TRBD2 (6 bases). The CDR3 extends over 17 amino acids. From germline, CDR1 is SEHNR and CDR2 FQNEAQ (reference sequence). V gave up 5 bases and J gave up 5 bases, with 21 bases separating them. The full variable domain, completed using reference TRBV7-9 and TRBJ2-2, is DTGVSQNPRHKITKRGQNVTFRCDPISEHNRLYWYRQTLGQGPEFLTYFQNEAQLEKSRLLSDRFSAERPKGSFSTLEIQRTEQGDSAMYLCASSPGGDSLVTGELFFGEGSRLTVL.

This clonotype was counted ten times or more. The J gene is TRBJ2-1, the V gene TRBV20-1; 11 nucleotides agree with TRBD2. The CDR3 extends over 15 amino acids. Per germline, CDR1 DFQATT and CDR2 SNEGSKA (reference sequence). The V segment lost 5 bases and the J segment 7 bases; nucleotides outside the gene matches: 10. The CDR3 loop reads CSASRTSGPENEQFF. CDR3 sequence (DNA): TGCAGTGCTTCGCGGACTAGCGGGCCGGAGAATGAGCAGTTCTTC.

This clonotype has ten or more counts. The chain links TRBV6-4 to TRBJ2-3; 16 nucleotides match TRBD2. V was pared by 3 bases and J by 4 bases, with 1 base of the junction left unmatched. Germline V lookup: CDR1 MRHNA, CDR2 SNTAGT. The CDR3 totals 16 residues. In nucleotides, the CDR3 is TGTGCCAGCAGTGAGGGACTAGCGGGGGGGCCAGATACGCAGTATTTT. Protein: CASSEGLAGGPDTQYF.

This clonotype was recorded many times. This rearrangement joins TRBV7-9 to TRBJ2-7, with 9 nucleotides matching TRBD2. The ends lost 5 bases at V and 0 bases at J; junction bases unmatched: 11. The germline CDR1 and CDR2 sequences are SEHNR and FQNEAQ (reference sequence). There are 17 residues in the CDR3. This CDR3 is CASSPHRLADDSYEQYV. Written as DNA, the CDR3 is TGTGCCAGCAGCCCGCATCGACTAGCGGACGACTCCTACGAGCAGTACGTC.

Notes on this clonotype: A much larger clone lies one base from this, so it may be a read error. J is TRBJ1-1 and V is TRBV20-1; 7 bases align to TRBD1. Germline assignment: CDR1 DFQATT and CDR2 SNEGSKA (reference sequence). The ends lost 6 bases at V and 7 bases at J; junction bases unmatched: 20. CDR3 length: 16 residues. CDR3 sequence: CSAAPPDRQDWGEAFF. For the CDR3, the DNA is TGCAGTGCCGCACCCCCGGACAGGCAGGATTGGGGTGAAGCTTTCTTT.

This clonotype was recorded at least ten times. This chain joins TRBV7-3 and TRBJ2-3; possibly TRBD2 for D (5 bases). CDR1 SGHTA and CDR2 FQGTGA come from the germline V gene. V was pared by 0 bases and J by 0 bases, with 7 bases between. This CDR3 region has 15 residues. CDR3 in DNA: TGTGCCAGCAGCTTAACCGGGGTTAGCACAGATACGCAGTATTTT. Protein product: CASSLTGVSTDTQYF.

This clonotype was detected ten times or more. The chain is built from TRBV20-1 and TRBJ2-1, with 9 bases fitting TRBD1. V lost 4 bases to trimming and J lost 7 bases; unmatched junction nucleotides: 11. This CDR3 comprises 15 residues. Germline V lookup: CDR1 DFQATT, CDR2 SNEGSKA (reference sequence). In DNA, the CDR3 is TGCAGTGCTACCCGACTACAGGGGGCGCGGAATGAGCAGTTCTTC. This gives the protein CSATRLQGARNEQFF.